This entry is about one T cell receptor (beta chain). Participant ages covered roughly 18 to 89 years across 25 or so US areas. Recovery meant two consecutive negative NP/OP PCR tests, professional clearance, or resolved symptoms. Produced via immunoSEQ multiplex PCR; TCRdb's table is partial and in-frame only. This table holds some 200,000 clones, about nine tenths found once. CDR1 PRHDT and CDR2 FYEKMQ come from the germline V gene (reference sequence). The length of the CDR3 is 13 residues. V was shortened by 1 base and J by 7 bases, with 10 bases between the two germline ends. The record originates from a study of blood T cell repertoires in COVID-19.

The V gene is TRBV13, the J gene TRBJ1-2; the D is unclear. Sequenced sample: PBMCs or T cells enriched from blood (not recorded which). The clonotype originates from a woman under 40 who had recovered from COVID-19. The CDR3 sequence: CASSLDGGFGYTF. For the CDR3, the DNA is TGTGCCAGCAGCTTAGACGGAGGGTTTGGCTACACCTTC.